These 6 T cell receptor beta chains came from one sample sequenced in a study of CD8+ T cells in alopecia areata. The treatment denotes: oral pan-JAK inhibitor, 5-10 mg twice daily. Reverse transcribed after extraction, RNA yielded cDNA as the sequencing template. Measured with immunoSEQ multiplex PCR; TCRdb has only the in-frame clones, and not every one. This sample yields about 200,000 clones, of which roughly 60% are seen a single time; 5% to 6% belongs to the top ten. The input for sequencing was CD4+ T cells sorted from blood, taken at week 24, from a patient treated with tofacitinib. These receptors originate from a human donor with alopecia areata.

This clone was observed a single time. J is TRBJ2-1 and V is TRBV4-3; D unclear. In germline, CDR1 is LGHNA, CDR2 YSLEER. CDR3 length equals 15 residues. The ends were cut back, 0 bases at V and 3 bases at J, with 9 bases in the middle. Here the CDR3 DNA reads TGCGCCAGCAGCCAAGAGCGGCTAAACTACAATGAGCAGTTCTTC. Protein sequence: CASSQERLNYNEQFF.

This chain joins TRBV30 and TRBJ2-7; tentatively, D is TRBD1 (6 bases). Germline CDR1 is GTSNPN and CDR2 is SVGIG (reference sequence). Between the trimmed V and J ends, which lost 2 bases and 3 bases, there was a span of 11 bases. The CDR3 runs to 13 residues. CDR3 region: CAWSPDSNYEQYF. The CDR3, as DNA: TGTGCCTGGAGTCCGGACAGCAACTACGAGCAGTACTTC.

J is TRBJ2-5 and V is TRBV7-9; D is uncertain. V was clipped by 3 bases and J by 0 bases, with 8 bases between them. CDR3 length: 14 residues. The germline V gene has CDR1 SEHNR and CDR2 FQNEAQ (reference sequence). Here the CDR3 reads CASSFGRYQETQYF. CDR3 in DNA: TGTGCCAGCAGCTTCGGCCGCTACCAAGAGACCCAGTACTTC.

CDR3 region: CAWTITGSGNTIYF. CDR3 sequence (DNA): TGTGCCTGGACAATTACAGGGTCCGGAAACACCATATATTTT. The chain is built from TRBV30 and TRBJ1-3; a weak D match, TRBD1 (6 bases). CDR3 length: 14 residues. V lost 4 bases and J lost 4, with 14 bases in between. Germline V gene data show CDR1 as GTSNPN and CDR2 as SVGIG (reference sequence).

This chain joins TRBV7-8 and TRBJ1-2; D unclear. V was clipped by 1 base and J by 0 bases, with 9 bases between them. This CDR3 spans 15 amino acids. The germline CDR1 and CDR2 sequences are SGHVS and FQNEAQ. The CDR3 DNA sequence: TGTGCCAGCAGCTTAGGCTACAGTGCTAACTATGGCTACACCTTC. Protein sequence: CASSLGYSANYGYTF.

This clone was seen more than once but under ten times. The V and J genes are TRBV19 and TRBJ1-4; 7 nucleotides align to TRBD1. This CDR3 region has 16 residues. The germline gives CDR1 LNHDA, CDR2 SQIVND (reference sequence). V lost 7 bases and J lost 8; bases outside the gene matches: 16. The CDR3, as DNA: TGTGCCAGTACGACCACGCGACAGGGTTTCGGCGAAAAACTGTTTTTT. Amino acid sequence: CASTTTRQGFGEKLFF.